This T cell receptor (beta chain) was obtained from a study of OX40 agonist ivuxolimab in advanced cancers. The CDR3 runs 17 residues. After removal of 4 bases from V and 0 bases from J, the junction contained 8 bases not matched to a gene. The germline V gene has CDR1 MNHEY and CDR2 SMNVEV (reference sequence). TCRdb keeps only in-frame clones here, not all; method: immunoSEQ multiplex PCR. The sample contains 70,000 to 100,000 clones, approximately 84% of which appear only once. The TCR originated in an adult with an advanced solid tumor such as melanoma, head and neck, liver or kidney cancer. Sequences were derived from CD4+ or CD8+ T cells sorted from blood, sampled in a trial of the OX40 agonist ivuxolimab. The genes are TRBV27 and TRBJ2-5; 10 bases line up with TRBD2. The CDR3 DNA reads TGTGCCAGCAGTTCCGATACTAGCGGGATAAACCAAGAGACCCAGTACTTC. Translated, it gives CASSSDTSGINQETQYF.